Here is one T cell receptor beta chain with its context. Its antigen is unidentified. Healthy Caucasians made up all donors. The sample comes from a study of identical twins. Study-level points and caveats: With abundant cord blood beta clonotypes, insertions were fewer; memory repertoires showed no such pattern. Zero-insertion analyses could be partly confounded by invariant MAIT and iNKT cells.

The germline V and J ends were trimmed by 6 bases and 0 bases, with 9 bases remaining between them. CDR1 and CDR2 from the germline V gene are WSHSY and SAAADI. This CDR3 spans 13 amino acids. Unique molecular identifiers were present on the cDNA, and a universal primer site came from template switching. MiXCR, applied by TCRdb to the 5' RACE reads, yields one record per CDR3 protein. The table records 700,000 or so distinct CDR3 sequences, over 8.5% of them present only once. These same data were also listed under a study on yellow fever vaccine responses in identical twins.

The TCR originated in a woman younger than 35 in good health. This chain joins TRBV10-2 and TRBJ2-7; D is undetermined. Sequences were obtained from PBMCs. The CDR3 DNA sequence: TGCGCCAGCAGGCCGAAGACCTCCTACGAGCAGTACTTC. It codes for CASRPKTSYEQYF.